The following is a T cell receptor beta chain sequence with its context. Data came from immunoSEQ multiplex PCR; TCRdb stores just in-frame clones and leaves some out. This table holds over 650,000 clones, over 75% found once. These data are taken from a study of shared T cell receptors in the human thymus. The data also belong to a second study, concerning human thymus T cells. That source notes: Thymic tissue was derived from resections collected during corrective heart surgery. Seemingly biased V and J gene usage marked thymic and blood repertoires. Unrelated individuals reportedly shared highly overlapping thymic TCR repertoires.

The source of this sequence is a boy under two years old with a congenital heart defect. Specimen: thymocytes.

In DNA, the CDR3 is TGTGCCAGAAGCCCCCGGACAGATTGGAACACTGAAGCTTTCTTT. It encodes CARSPRTDWNTEAFF. This chain uses TRBV5-3 with TRBJ1-1; weak D call: TRBD1 (6 bases). TRBV5-3 is assigned to the ORF class and has an uncertain function. V was cut by 4 bases and J by 1 base, with 14 bases left in between. The CDR3 totals 15 residues.